This T cell receptor beta chain was identified in a study of cytomegalovirus exposure and HLA in healthy donors. Study results and limitations: With high specificity and sensitivity, the classifier reportedly diagnosed cytomegalovirus status. Subsequent analysis found a tendency for first-cohort TCR clusters to co-occur within the 90 to 150 validation repertoires.

About this clone: What it binds is not known.

The donors were members of the validation cohort comprising approximately 120 subjects, separate from the roughly 700-subject first cohort. The CDR3 spans 14 residues. Germline V gives CDR1 SNHLY, CDR2 FYNNEI. V lost 7 bases and J lost 3; bases outside the gene matches: 9. The repertoire was sequenced with immunoSEQ multiplex PCR; TCRdb's copy has only in-frame clones and lacks some. The sample has some 80,000 clones, less than 96% seen once; the top ten hold 1.6%. This receptor was obtained from a man younger than 35 in good health and CMV-seropositive. Material: PBMCs. This sequence joins TRBV2 and TRBJ2-7; TRBD1 aligns across 7 bases. The CDR3 DNA sequence: TGTGCCAGCAAAGAAGTCAGGGGGATCTACGAGCAGTACTTC. Translation gives CASKEVRGIYEQYF. The whole variable domain, filled in from reference TRBV2 and TRBJ2-7, reads EPEVTQTPSHQVTQMGQEVILRCVPISNHLYFYWYRQILGQKVEFLVSFYNNEISEKSEIFDDQFSVERPDGSNFTLKIRSTKLEDSAMYFCASKEVRGIYEQYFGPGTRLTVT.